The rows below give T cell receptor beta chains drawn from one sample of a study of T cells after yellow fever vaccination. TCRdb re-derived calls from the 5' RACE reads in MiXCR, one entry per CDR3 protein. The sample includes 360,000 or so distinct CDR3 sequences, around 10% of them seen just once. Source: PBMCs, taken on the day of the first yellow fever vaccination. Receptors originate from a young man who received the YFV17D yellow fever vaccine. CDR3s include the opening cysteine and the closing phenylalanine or tryptophan. D genes are given only for firm matches. Part of the rows lack a size; the others show once, few, many or a class for expanded clones.

d_call cdr3_length j_call v_call clone_size cdr3_nt cdr3_aa
TRBD2 16 TRBJ2-3 TRBV7-2 few TGTGCCAGCAGCTTAAGCCCCAGCGGGGATGAAGGTACGCAGTATTTT CASSLSPSGDEGTQYF
- 15 TRBJ1-5 TRBV7-2 many TGTGCCAGCAGTTCCCAGGGGAGAGGCAATCAGCCCCAGCATTTT CASSSQGRGNQPQHF
- 14 TRBJ2-1 TRBV6-2/TRBV6-3 few TGTGCCAGCTCGACGCTAGACGCCTACAATGAGCAGTTCTTC CASSTLDAYNEQFF
TRBD1 14 TRBJ1-5 TRBV7-2 - TGTGCCAGCAGCCGGGACAGGGGGAATCAGCCCCAGCATTTT CASSRDRGNQPQHF
TRBD2 16 TRBJ2-5 TRBV6-5 few TGTGCCAGCAGTTACCTCCTCGGGACTAGAGAAGAGACCCAGTACTTC CASSYLLGTREETQYF
- 15 TRBJ1-6 TRBV9 few TGTGCCAGCAGCGTATCCCCTGACTCTTTTTCACCCCTCCACTTT CASSVSPDSFSPLHF
TRBD1 16 TRBJ1-6 TRBV2 few TGTGCCAGCAGCGACAGGGGGCTCTCCTATAATTCACCCCTCCACTTT CASSDRGLSYNSPLHF
- 13 TRBJ2-1 TRBV6-1 - TGTGCCAGCAGTGGTGAGGGTGGTTATGAGCAGTTCTTC CASSGEGGYEQFF
TRBD2 15 TRBJ2-1 TRBV28 few TGTGCCAGCAGCGAAACTAGCGGGAACCTTAATGAGCAGTTCTTC CASSETSGNLNEQFF
TRBD2 15 TRBJ2-1 TRBV20-1 few TGCAGTGCTAGAGATTCGGCTAGCGGCTACAATGAGCAGTTCTTC CSARDSASGYNEQFF
- 17 TRBJ1-1 TRBV2 - TGTGCCCTCAGTTCCCCCCGCCGGGGGGTCAGGGACACTGAAGCTTTCTTT CALSSPRRGVRDTEAFF
- 14 TRBJ1-2 TRBV12-3/TRBV12-4 few TGTGCCAGCAGTTTTGTAGGGATGGACTATGGCTACACCTTC CASSFVGMDYGYTF
TRBD1 15 TRBJ2-5 TRBV11-2 few TGTGCCAGCAGCTTAGAGGGACAGGGCCGTTTGACCCAGTACTTC CASSLEGQGRLTQYF
- 13 TRBJ1-1 TRBV24-1 - TGTGCCACCCAGGGTCGGTGGAACACTGAAGCTTTCTTT CATQGRWNTEAFF
- 11 TRBJ1-2 TRBV6-1 - TGTGCCAGCACCCTATCCTATGGCTACACCTTC CASTLSYGYTF
- 15 TRBJ2-1 TRBV7-2 - TGTGCCAGCAGCGAGGGGACGGTATCCTACAATGAGCAGTTCTTC CASSEGTVSYNEQFF
- 16 TRBJ2-2 TRBV4-2 few TGTGCCAGCAGCCAAGAGTCTTCGCGGGCCACCGGGGAGCTGTTTTTT CASSQESSRATGELFF
- 17 TRBJ2-5 TRBV5-6 - TGTGCCAGCAGCTTAGGGGCAGGGGACTCCCTGGGGGAGACCCAGTACTTC CASSLGAGDSLGETQYF
- 14 TRBJ2-1 TRBV5-4 few TGTGCCAGCAGCTTGCAGGGGACCTACAATGAGCAGTTCTTC CASSLQGTYNEQFF
- 15 TRBJ2-3 TRBV14 - TGTGCCAGCAGCCAAGATGGGTCCACAGGTACAACGCAGTATTTT CASSQDGSTGTTQYF
- 13 TRBJ2-5 TRBV25-1 - TGTGCCAGCAGTGAATGGAGTGGAGAGACCCAGTACTTC CASSEWSGETQYF
TRBD1 13 TRBJ2-1 TRBV28 few TGTGCCAGCAGTTTTGAGGGGGCGGGTGAGCAGTTCTTC CASSFEGAGEQFF